This paragraph covers one T cell receptor beta chain sequence. No cognate antigen has been identified for it. Qualities for individual bases were not recorded, and no much larger clone is one base off. The TCR beta CDR3 regions were amplified from RNA transcripts. The TCR CDR3 was subjected to a first round of RT-PCR using the HTBI primer set and the Qiagen OneStep RT-PCR kit. Libraries were constructed in a second round of multiplex PCR, after which size selection and purification were carried out. The libraries were sequenced on an Illumina HiSeq2000 using paired-end 100 bp reads. The authors' pipeline ran thus. SOAPnuke was used to process the raw data, with reads discarded if the reads contained adapters or uncalled bases, had a mean Phred below 15, or lacked an exact constant-primer or identifier match. COPE v1.2.5 was used to merge high-quality paired reads, and clonotypes were defined as unique nucleotide sequences. MiTCR v1.1 was used to align clonotypes to the IMGT TRBV, TRBD and TRBJ reference segments. Only V-J combinations with frequency above 0.0001, covering 98% to 99.2% of repertoires, were analysed. A TCS score was defined as the ratio of F50 (clonal expansion) to E x V (chaos), with BLOSUM62-based TCRdist applied between CDR3 peptides within each V-J. Welch's t-statistics and random forest reduced approximately 520 V-J features to 13, which were used in a naive Bayes classifier (R e1071). The public sequencing data were trimmed at Q25 with fastp and processed into clonotypes with MiXCR by TCRdb, which kept only in-frame beta chains. Rows matching on CDR3 protein sequence are summarized as one entry with the most common DNA and genes. TCRdb's processing, not the authors' own work, is the source of the V and J calls. For this sample there are 400,000 to 550,000 distinct CDR3 sequences; around a quarter appear just once. Roughly 10% of the sample lies in the top ten.

This sample is drawn from a study of T cells in Graves' hyperthyroidism and ophthalmopathy (dated by TCRdb to the late 2010s). Regarding the complete study: Peripheral blood was sampled at the time of initial diagnosis, prior to any treatment. A discovery cohort of around 98 patients, approximately 45 with Graves' ophthalmopathy and roughly 59 with stable Graves' hyperthyroidism, was used to find distinguishing TCR V-J signatures. In several Graves' hyperthyroidism patients, the study also compared T-cell repertoires from thyroid tissue with T-cell repertoires from blood. After blood sampling, hyperthyroidism patients were treated with methimazole at a starting dose of 30 mg daily, and ophthalmopathy patients were treated with high-dose intravenous methylprednisolone. The paper describes TCR Vbeta CDR3 sequencing of 120 to 150 peripheral blood samples, made up of 43 ophthalmopathy patients, 70 to 75 hyperthyroidism patients and about 17 progressor patients. The 100 or so discovery patients were randomly split 7:3 into training and test sets. Prospective prediction of ophthalmopathy was tested in an independent validation cohort of under 20 hyperthyroidism patients and 17 patients who later progressed to ophthalmopathy.

Reading from cysteine to phenylalanine, the CDR3 counts 16 amino acids. Only the CDR3 DNA stays, 48 bases, in frame from base 1. As encoded in the germline V gene, CDR1 is SQVTM while CDR2 is ANQGSEA. At the junction V is shortened by 3 bases and J by 5 bases; bases outside the gene matches: 8. Ophthalmopathy patients had moderately to severely active disease, Clinical Activity Score of at least 3, NOSPECS grade of at least 4, and duration under 3 months. Any patient with an uncontrolled infection, another autoimmune disease, pregnancy or lactation was excluded. Clinical symptoms, serum thyroxine and TRAb, thyroid ultrasound, and orbital computed tomography formed the basis for the diagnoses. PBMCs were separated from under 12 ml of fresh peripheral blood using Ficoll-Paque density gradient centrifugation. Total RNA was extracted with Trizol reagent, and quality was checked on an Agilent 2100 Bioanalyzer.

Paper-wide results and their limitations: In validation, the model predicted progression to ophthalmopathy with roughly 70% sensitivity and over 72% specificity, a median of roughly seven months before onset. In cross-validation, a model built on a 13 V-J signature told ophthalmopathy apart from stable hyperthyroidism with approximately 90% sensitivity and about 81% specificity, and in testing the same model reached 80%/75%. Sample size was not statistically predetermined, and blinding of investigators to group allocation was not performed. Most expanded thyroid clonotypes (frequency above 0.001) were also detected in blood, suggesting blood repertoires may reflect thyroid immune responses.

The receptor was isolated from a woman aged 25 to 45 with Graves' ophthalmopathy. The chain links TRBV29-1 with TRBJ2-5; 14 of the junction bases match TRBD2. Specimen: blood. The CDR3 in this case is CSVDLRGLAGVETQYF. The DNA reads as follows: TGCAGCGTTGATCTGCGGGGACTAGCGGGGGTTGAGACCCAGTACTTC.